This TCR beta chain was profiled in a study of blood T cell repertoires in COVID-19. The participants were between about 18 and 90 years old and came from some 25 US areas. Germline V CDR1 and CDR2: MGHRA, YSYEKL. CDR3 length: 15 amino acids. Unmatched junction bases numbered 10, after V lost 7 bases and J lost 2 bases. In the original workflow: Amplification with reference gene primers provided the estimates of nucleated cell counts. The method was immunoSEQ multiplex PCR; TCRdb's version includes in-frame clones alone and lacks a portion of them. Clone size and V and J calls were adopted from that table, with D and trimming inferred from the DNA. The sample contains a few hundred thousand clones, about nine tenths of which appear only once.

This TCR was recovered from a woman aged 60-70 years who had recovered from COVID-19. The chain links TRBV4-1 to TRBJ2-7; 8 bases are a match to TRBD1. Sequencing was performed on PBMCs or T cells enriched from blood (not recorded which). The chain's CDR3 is CASTPKPDRAYEQYF. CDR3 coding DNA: TGCGCCAGCACCCCGAAGCCGGACAGGGCCTACGAGCAGTACTTC.